The present T cell receptor (beta chain) was sequenced within a study of siplizumab effects on memory and regulatory T cells. Points from the study as a whole: Siplizumab, the agent tested, significantly reduced alloreactive sequences traceable to unstimulated CD4+ memory cells.

With regard to this clone: Its antigen is currently unknown.

Using immunoSEQ multiplex PCR, the repertoire was profiled, and TCRdb retains in-frame clones only, with some absent. The sample lists thousands of clones; roughly two thirds were seen once. CDR3 length equals 13 residues. The germline V gene has CDR1 SEHNR and CDR2 FQNEAQ (reference sequence). Trimming pared 7 bases from V and 0 bases from J, leaving 7 bases between. The TCR sequence derives from a human donor in good health. The sequenced sample consisted of effector memory CD8+ T cells sorted from blood. As to subset: unstimulated CD8+ effector memory T cells. The V call is TRBV7-9, the J call TRBJ1-3; D uncertain. CDR3 protein: CASKDYSGNTIYF. DNA for the CDR3: TGTGCCAGCAAAGACTACTCTGGAAACACCATATATTTT.